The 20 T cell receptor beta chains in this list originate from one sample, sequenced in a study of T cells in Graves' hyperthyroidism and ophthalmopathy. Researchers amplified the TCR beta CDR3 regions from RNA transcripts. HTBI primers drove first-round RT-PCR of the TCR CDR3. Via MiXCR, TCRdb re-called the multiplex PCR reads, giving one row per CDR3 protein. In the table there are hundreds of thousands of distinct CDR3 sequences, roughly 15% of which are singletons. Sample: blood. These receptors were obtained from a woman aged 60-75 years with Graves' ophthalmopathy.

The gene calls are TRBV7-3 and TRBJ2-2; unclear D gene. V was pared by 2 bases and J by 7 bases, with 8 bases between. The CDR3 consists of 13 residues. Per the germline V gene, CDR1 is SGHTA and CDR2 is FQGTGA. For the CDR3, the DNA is TGTGCCAGCAGCTTACCACCCTTCGGGGAGCTGTTTTTT. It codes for CASSLPPFGELFF.

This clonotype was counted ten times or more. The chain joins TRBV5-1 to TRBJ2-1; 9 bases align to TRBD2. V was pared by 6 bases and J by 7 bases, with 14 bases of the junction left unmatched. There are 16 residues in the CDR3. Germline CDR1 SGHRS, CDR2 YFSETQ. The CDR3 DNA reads TGCGCCAGCACTTTCCTAGCGGGACATGTAGGAAATGAGCAGTTCTTC. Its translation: CASTFLAGHVGNEQFF.

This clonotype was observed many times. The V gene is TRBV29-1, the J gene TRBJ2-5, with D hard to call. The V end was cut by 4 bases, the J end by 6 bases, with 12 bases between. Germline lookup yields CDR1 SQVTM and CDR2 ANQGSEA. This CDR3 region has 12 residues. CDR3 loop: CSVVDSRKTQYF. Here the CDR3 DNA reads TGCAGCGTTGTAGATTCTAGGAAGACCCAGTACTTC.

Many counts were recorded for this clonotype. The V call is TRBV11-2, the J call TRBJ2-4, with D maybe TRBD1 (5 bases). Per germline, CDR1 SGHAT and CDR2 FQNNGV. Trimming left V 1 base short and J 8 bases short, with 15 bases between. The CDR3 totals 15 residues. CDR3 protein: CASSLGVWGTDIQYF. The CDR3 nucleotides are TGTGCCAGCAGCTTAGGTGTTTGGGGCACGGACATTCAGTACTTC. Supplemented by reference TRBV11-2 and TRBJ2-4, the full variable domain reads EAGVAQSPRYKIIEKRQSVAFWCNPISGHATLYWYQQILGQGPKLLIQFQNNGVVDDSQLPKDRFSAERLKGVDSTLKIQPAKLEDSAVYLCASSLGVWGTDIQYFGAGTRLSVL.

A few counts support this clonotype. CDR3 nucleotides: TGTGCCAGTAGCCGGACTAGCGGGCCCTCACCCTCCTACAATGAGCAGTTCTTC. Its translation: CASSRTSGPSPSYNEQFF. This sequence joins TRBV19 and TRBJ2-1; 11 bases map to TRBD2. Germline V gives CDR1 LNHDA, CDR2 SQIVND (reference sequence). This CDR3 has 18 residues. V shed 6 bases and J 0 bases; nucleotides not matched to a gene: 10. Variable domain in full (rest from reference TRBV19 and TRBJ2-1): DGGITQSPKYLFRKEGQNVTLSCEQNLNHDAMYWYRQDPGQGLRLIYYSQIVNDFQKGDIAEGYSVSREKKESFPLTVTSAQKNPTAFYLCASSRTSGPSPSYNEQFFGPGTRLTVL.

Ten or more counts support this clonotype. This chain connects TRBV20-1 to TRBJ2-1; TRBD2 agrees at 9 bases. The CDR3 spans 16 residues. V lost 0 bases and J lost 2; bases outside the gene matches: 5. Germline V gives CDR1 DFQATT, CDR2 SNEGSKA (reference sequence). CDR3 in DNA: TGCAGTGCTAGAGATGGGGCGGGAGGGGCCTACAATGAGCAGTTCTTC. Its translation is CSARDGAGGAYNEQFF.

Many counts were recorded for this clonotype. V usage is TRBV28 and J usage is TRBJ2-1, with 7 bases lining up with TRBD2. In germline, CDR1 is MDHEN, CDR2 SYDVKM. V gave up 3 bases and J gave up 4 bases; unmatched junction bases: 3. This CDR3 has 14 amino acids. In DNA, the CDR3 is TGTGCCAGCAGTTTCCGAGCGGGGTACAATGAGCAGTTCTTC. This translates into CASSFRAGYNEQFF.

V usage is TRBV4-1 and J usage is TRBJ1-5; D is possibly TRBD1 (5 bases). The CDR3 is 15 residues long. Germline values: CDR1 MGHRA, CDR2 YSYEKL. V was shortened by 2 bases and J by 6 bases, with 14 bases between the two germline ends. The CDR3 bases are TGCGCCAGCAGCCAACCGGTGGGGGAGGGTCAGCCCCAGCATTTT. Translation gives CASSQPVGEGQPQHF.

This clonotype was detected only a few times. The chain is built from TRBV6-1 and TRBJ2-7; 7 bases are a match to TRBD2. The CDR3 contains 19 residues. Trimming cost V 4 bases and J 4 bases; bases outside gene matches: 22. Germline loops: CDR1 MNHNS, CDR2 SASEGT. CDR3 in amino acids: CASSAAAGDIWGGGYEQYF. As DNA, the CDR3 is TGTGCCAGCAGTGCAGCGGCGGGAGACATATGGGGCGGGGGATACGAGCAGTACTTC.

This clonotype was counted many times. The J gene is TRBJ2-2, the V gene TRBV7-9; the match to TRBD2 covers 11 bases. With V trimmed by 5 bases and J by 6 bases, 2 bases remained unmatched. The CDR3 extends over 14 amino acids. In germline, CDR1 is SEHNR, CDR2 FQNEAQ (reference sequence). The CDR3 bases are TGTGCCAGCAGCCCGGGACTAGCGGCCGGGGAGCTGTTTTTT. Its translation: CASSPGLAAGELFF.

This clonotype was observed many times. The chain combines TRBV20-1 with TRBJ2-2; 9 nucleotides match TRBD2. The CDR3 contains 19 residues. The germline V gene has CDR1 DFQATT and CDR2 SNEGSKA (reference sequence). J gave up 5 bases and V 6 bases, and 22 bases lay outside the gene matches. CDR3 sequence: CSAPGLAGKGRVRTGELFF. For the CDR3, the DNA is TGCAGTGCCCCCGGCCTAGCGGGAAAAGGCCGTGTAAGAACCGGGGAGCTGTTTTTT.

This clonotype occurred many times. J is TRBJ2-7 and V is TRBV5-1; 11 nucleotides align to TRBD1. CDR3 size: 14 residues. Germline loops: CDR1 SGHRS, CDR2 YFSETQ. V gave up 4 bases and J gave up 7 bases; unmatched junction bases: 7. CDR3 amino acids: CASSGGQGVEEQYF. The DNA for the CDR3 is TGCGCCAGCAGCGGGGGACAGGGGGTTGAGGAGCAGTACTTC.

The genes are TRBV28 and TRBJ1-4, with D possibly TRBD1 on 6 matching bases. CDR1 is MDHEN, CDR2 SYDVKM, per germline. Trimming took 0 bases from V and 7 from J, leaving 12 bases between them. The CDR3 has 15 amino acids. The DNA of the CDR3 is TGTGCCAGCAGTTTATGGGGGGCGCTAGGTGAAAAACTGTTTTTT. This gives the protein CASSLWGALGEKLFF. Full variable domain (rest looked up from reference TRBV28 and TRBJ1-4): DVKVTQSSRYLVKRTGEKVFLECVQDMDHENMFWYRQDPGLGLRLIYFSYDVKMKEKGDIPEGYSVSREKKERFSLILESASTNQTSMYLCASSLWGALGEKLFFGSGTQLSVL.

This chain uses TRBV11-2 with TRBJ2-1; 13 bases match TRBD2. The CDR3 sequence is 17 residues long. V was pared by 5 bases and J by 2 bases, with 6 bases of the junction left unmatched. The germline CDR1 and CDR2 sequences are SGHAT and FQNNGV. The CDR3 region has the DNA TGTGCCAGCAGCCCCTGGACTAGCGGGAGTGCCTACAATGAGCAGTTCTTC. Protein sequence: CASSPWTSGSAYNEQFF.

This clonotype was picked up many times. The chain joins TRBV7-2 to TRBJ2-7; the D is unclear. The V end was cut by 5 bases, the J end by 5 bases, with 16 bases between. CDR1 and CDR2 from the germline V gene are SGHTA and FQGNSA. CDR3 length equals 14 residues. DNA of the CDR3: TGTGCCAGCAGCCTTATGATTAGGGCTAACGAGCAGTACTTC. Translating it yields CASSLMIRANEQYF.

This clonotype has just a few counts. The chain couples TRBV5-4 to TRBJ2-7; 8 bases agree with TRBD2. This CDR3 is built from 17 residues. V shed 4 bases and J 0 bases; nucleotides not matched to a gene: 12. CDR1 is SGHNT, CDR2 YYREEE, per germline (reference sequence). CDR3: CASSPNFGRAFSYEQYF. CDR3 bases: TGTGCCAGCAGCCCGAATTTCGGGAGGGCTTTCTCCTACGAGCAGTACTTC.

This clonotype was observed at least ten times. The CDR3 reads CASSFRLDSSYEQYF. The CDR3 DNA is TGTGCCAGCAGCTTTCGCCTAGACTCCTCCTACGAGCAGTACTTC. The J gene is TRBJ2-7, the V gene TRBV7-2; D uncertain. Germline V lookup: CDR1 SGHTA, CDR2 FQGNSA. Trimming took off 3 bases at V and 0 bases at J, with 12 bases between the two ends. The CDR3 loop spans 15 amino acids.

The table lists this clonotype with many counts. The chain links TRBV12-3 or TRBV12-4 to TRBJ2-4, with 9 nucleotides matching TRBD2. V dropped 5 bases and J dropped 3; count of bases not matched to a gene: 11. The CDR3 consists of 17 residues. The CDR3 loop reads CASSGTSIGGGKNIQYF. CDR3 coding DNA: TGTGCCAGCAGTGGGACTAGCATCGGTGGAGGCAAAAACATTCAGTACTTC.

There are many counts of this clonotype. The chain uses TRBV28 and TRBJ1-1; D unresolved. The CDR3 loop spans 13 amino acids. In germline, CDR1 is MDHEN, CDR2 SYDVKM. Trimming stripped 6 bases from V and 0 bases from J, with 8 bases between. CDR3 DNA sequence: TGTGCCAGCAGGATCCCGATGAACACTGAAGCTTTCTTT. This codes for CASRIPMNTEAFF.

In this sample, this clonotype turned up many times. The CDR3 here is CASSLTGGGYEQYF. CDR3 coding DNA: TGTGCCAGCAGTTTAACGGGAGGCGGGTACGAGCAGTACTTC. This sequence joins TRBV12-3 or TRBV12-4 and TRBJ2-7; 7 bases fit TRBD2. Unmatched junction bases numbered 5, after V lost 2 bases and J lost 4 bases. CDR3 size: 14 residues.